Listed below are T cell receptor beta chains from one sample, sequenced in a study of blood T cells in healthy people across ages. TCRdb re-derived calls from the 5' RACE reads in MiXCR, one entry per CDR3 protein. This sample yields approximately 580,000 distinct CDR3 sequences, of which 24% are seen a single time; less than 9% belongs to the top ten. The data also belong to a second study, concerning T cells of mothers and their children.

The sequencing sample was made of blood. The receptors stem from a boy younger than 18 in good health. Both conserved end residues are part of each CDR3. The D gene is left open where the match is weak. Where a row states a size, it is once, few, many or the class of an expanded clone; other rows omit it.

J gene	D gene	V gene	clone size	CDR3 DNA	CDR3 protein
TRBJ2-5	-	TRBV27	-	TGTGCCAGCAGTCCAGGGACGAAAGAGACCCAGTACTTC	CASSPGTKETQYF
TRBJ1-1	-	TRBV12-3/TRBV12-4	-	TGTGCCAGCACCCCCGAGGGAAATCATGAAGCTTTCTTT	CASTPEGNHEAFF
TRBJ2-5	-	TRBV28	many	TGTGCCAGCAGTTCCCCCGCGACCTGGGAAGAGACCCAGTACTTC	CASSSPATWEETQYF
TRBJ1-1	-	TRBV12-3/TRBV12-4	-	TGTGCCAGCAGCCGCCTACTCGGGATGGGGCACACTGAAGCTTTCTTT	CASSRLLGMGHTEAFF
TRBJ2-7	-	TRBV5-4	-	TGTGCCAGCAGCATGGGCGGGTATAGCTCCTACGAGCAGTACTTC	CASSMGGYSSYEQYF
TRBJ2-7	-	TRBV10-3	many	TGTGCCATCAGTGAAAGGAACCTTCAGGGGTACTACGAGCAGTACTTC	CAISERNLQGYYEQYF
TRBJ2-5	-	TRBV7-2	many	TGTGCCAGCAGCTTTGTGTTCCAAGAGACCCAGTACTTC	CASSFVFQETQYF
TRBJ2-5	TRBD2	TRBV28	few	TGTGCCAGCAGTTCCGGGACTAGCGGGAGGGCCGACGAGACCCAGTACTTC	CASSSGTSGRADETQYF
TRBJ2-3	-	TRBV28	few	TGTGCCAGCAGTTTCAGGCGGAATACGCAGTATTTT	CASSFRRNTQYF
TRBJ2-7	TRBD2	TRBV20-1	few	TGCAGTGCTAGTCGCGGGGGGGCCATACACGAGCAGTACTTC	CSASRGGAIHEQYF
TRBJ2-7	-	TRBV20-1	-	TGCAGTTCTGGACCAAAAGCCTACGAGCAGTACTTC	CSSGPKAYEQYF
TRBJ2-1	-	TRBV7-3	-	TGTGCCAGCAGCTTAGGGCTGGGTCTCGAGCAGTTCTTC	CASSLGLGLEQFF
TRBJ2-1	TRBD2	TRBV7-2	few	TGTGCCAGCAGCAAATCCTCTAGCGGGAGTACCAATGAGCAGTTCTTC	CASSKSSSGSTNEQFF
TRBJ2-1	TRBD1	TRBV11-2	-	TGTGCCAGCAGCTTAGATAGGGTTGGACAGGGGGGGCGCTTCTTC	CASSLDRVGQGGRFF
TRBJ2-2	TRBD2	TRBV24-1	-	TGTGCCCCCATAGGGACTACAACTCCGAACACCGGGGAGCTGTTTTTT	CAPIGTTTPNTGELFF
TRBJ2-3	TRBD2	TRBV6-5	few	TGTGCCAGCAGGGCGGGACTAGCGGGCACAGATACGCAGTATTTT	CASRAGLAGTDTQYF
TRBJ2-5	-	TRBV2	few	TGTGCCAGCGCTGGGAGCCAAGAGACCCAGTACTTC	CASAGSQETQYF
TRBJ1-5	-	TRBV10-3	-	TGTGCCATCAGTGAGGCAAGCAATCAGCCCCAGCATTTT	CAISEASNQPQHF
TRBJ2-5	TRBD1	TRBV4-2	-	TGTGCCAGCAGCCAAGGAGACAGGGGACGGACCCAGTACTTC	CASSQGDRGRTQYF
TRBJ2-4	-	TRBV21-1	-	TGTGCCAGCAGCTTACGCAGGGGAACCAAAAACATTCAGTACTTC	CASSLRRGTKNIQYF
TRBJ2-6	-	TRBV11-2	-	TGTGCCAGCAGTCATACAGGGAGCACTGGGGCCAACGTCCTGACTTTC	CASSHTGSTGANVLTF
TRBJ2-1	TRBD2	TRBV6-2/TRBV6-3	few	TGTGCCAGCAGTTACTCGGCTAGCGGGAGGGCCTACAATGAGCAGTTCTTC	CASSYSASGRAYNEQFF
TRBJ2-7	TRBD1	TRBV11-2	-	TGTGCCAGCAGCGTGAGGGACAGGGGGAAAGTTTACGAGCAGTACTTC	CASSVRDRGKVYEQYF
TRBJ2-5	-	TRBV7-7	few	TGTGCTAGCAGCGGCCCGGGAGAGACCCAGTACTTC	CASSGPGETQYF
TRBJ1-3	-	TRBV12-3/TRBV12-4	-	TGTGCCAGCAGTCCGCAGCTAAGCTCTGGAAACACCATATATTTT	CASSPQLSSGNTIYF
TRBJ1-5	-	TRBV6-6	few	TGTGCCAGCAGTTCAGGGGTTACTCAGCCCCAGCATTTT	CASSSGVTQPQHF
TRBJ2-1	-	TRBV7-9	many	TGTGCCAGCAGCGTGGGCCGTCGACCGAACTACAATGAGCAGTTCTTC	CASSVGRRPNYNEQFF
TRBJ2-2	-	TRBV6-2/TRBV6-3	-	TGTGCCAGCAGCTCCGCCGCCGTTGCGGGACCGGGGGAGCTGTTTTTT	CASSSAAVAGPGELFF
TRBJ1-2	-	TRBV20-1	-	TGCAGTGCTAGAGATCTGGCATCTGACTACGGCTACACCTTC	CSARDLASDYGYTF
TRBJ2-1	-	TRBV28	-	TGTGCCAGCAGTTTGGGGGGAGAGGAAAATGAGCAGTTCTTC	CASSLGGEENEQFF
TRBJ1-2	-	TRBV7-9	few	TGTGCCAGCAGCCGAGAAACAGGGCGACACGGCTACACCTTC	CASSRETGRHGYTF
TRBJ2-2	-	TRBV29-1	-	TGCAGCGTTGAACCGATTACCGGGGAGCTGTTTTTT	CSVEPITGELFF
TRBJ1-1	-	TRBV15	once	TGTGCCACCAGCGCGGGGACGAACACTGAAGCTTTCTTT	CATSAGTNTEAFF
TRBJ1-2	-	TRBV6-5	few	TGTGCCAGCAGTTACTCGGGGGAGGGCTATGGCTACACCTTC	CASSYSGEGYGYTF
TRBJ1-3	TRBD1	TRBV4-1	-	TGCGCCAGCAGCCAAGATCTGTTAGGACAGGGGGTCTCTGGAAACACCATATATTTT	CASSQDLLGQGVSGNTIYF
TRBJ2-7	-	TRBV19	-	TGTGCCAGTAGTACGGACGGATTGAGCTCCTACGAGCAGTACTTC	CASSTDGLSSYEQYF
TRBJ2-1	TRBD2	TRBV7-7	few	TGTGCTAGCAGCCGTGGACTAGCAGCCAATGAGCAGTTCTTC	CASSRGLAANEQFF
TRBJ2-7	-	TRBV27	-	TGTGCCAGCAGTCCCCAGGGAGAGTATCGCGAGCAGTACTTC	CASSPQGEYREQYF
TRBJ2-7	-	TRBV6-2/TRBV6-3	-	TGTGCCAGCAGGACCGGCGTTGCCCAGTATTACGAGCAGTACTTC	CASRTGVAQYYEQYF
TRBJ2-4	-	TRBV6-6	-	TGTGCCAGCAGTGACTTCCGGGACCACGGGGACATTCAGTACTTC	CASSDFRDHGDIQYF
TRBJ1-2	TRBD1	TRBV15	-	TGTGCCACCAGCCGCGTTTCCGGGACAGGGCCGAACTATGGCTACACCTTC	CATSRVSGTGPNYGYTF
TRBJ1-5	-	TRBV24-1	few	TGTGCCACCAGTGCGAGTGGCAATCAGCCCCAGCATTTT	CATSASGNQPQHF
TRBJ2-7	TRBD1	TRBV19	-	TGTGCCAGTAGTATCCCCGGGACAGGGGGGGACGAGCAGTACTTC	CASSIPGTGGDEQYF
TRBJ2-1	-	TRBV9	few	TGTGCCAGCAGCGTAGCTATCGGGGCTGGGACCTACAATGAGCAGTTCTTC	CASSVAIGAGTYNEQFF
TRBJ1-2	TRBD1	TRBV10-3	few	TGTGCCATCAGTGAGAGGACAGGAACATGGGAGGGCTACACCTTC	CAISERTGTWEGYTF
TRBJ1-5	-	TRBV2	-	TGTGCCAGCAGTGAATGGTTCAATCAGCCCCAGCATTTT	CASSEWFNQPQHF
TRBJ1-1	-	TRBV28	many	TGTGCCAGCAGTCCTTTACGAACAGGGAAACCGAACACTGAAGCTTTCTTT	CASSPLRTGKPNTEAFF
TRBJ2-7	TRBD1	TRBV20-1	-	TGCAGTGCTAAATCGGGACAGGGGGCTGGAGAGCAGTACTTC	CSAKSGQGAGEQYF
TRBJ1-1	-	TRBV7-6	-	TGTGCCAGCAGCTTAAACCAGGGGAACACTGAAGCTTTCTTT	CASSLNQGNTEAFF
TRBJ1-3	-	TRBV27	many	TGTGCCAGCAGTTCCCCTGGAAACACCATATATTTT	CASSSPGNTIYF
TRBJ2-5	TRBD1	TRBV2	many	TGTGCCAGCAGTGAAGTGGGACAGGGAAGGGTATTC	CASSEVGQGRVF